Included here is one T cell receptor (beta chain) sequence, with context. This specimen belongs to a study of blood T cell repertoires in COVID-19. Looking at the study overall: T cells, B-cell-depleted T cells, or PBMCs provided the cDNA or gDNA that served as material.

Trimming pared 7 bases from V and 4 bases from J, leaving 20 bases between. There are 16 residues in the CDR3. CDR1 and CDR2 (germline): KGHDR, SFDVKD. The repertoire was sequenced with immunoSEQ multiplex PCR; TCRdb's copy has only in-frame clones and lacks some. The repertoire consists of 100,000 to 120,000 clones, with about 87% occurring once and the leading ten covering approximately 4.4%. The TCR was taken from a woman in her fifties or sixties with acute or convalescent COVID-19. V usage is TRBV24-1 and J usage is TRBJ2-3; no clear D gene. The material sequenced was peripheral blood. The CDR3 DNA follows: TGTGCCACCAGCTCAAACCAGGTGATCCCCCCAGATACGCAGTATTTT. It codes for CATSSNQVIPPDTQYF.